The next 18 T cell receptor beta chains were all read from a single sample in a study of blood T cell repertoires in COVID-19. TCRdb's table, derived via immunoSEQ multiplex PCR, lists solely in-frame clones and lacks some. Among a few hundred thousand clones listed, 91% were seen once. The sequencing sample was made of PBMCs or T cells enriched from blood (not recorded which). These receptors originate from a woman between 35 and 50 years old who had been exposed to COVID-19.

The chain joins TRBV7-9 to TRBJ2-3, with D possibly being TRBD1 (6 bases). Germline CDR1 and CDR2: SEHNR and FQNEAQ (reference sequence). The CDR3 consists of 14 residues. Trimming cost V 3 bases and J 6 bases, with 13 bases left between them. The CDR3 DNA follows: TGTGCCAGCAGCTTGGGGGCCTACGACGATACGCAGTATTTT. Protein product: CASSLGAYDDTQYF.

The J gene is TRBJ1-2, the V gene TRBV13; 7 bases agree with TRBD1. CDR1 and CDR2 (germline): PRHDT, FYEKMQ (reference sequence). The CDR3 contains 15 residues. Losses at the gene ends were 1 base for V and 6 bases for J; bases not matched to a gene: 8. The CDR3 protein is CASSLVSDRVDGYTF. The CDR3 nucleotides are TGTGCCAGCAGCTTAGTCTCTGACAGGGTCGATGGCTACACCTTC.

V gene TRBV7-3 combines with J gene TRBJ1-3; 10 bases agree with TRBD1. Germline V gene sequence: CDR1 SGHTA, CDR2 FQGTGA. J lost 2 bases, V lost 3 bases, and 1 base had no gene match. The CDR3 extends over 15 amino acids. The CDR3 DNA sequence: TGTGCCAGCAGCTTCGACAGGGGGCCTGGAAACACCATATATTTT. As protein: CASSFDRGPGNTIYF. Looking up the rest from reference TRBV7-3 and TRBJ1-3 gives the full variable domain: GAGVSQTPSNKVTEKGKYVELRCDPISGHTALYWYRQSLGQGPEFLIYFQGTGAADDSGLPNDRFFAVRPEGSVSTLKIQRTERGDSAVYLCASSFDRGPGNTIYFGEGSWLTVV.

This clone appeared once. This chain joins TRBV3-1 (or the pseudogene TRBV3-2) and TRBJ1-2; 7 bases are a match to TRBD1. Germline V lookup: CDR1 LGHDT, CDR2 YNNKEL (reference sequence). There are 16 residues in the CDR3. V gave up 1 base and J gave up 2 bases; unmatched junction bases: 7. CDR3 in DNA: TGTGCCAGCAGCCAAGCTAGGACAGGAGTAAACTATGGCTACACCTTC. Translating gives CASSQARTGVNYGYTF.

J is TRBJ2-1 and V is TRBV15; 12 bases map to TRBD1. The V and J ends lost 4 bases and 7 bases, in that order; junction bases with no gene match: 11. The CDR3 spans 17 residues. Per the germline V gene, CDR1 is LNHNV and CDR2 is YYDKDF (reference sequence). The CDR3 region is CATSKSGTGGLSNEQFF. CDR3 DNA sequence: TGTGCCACCAGCAAATCTGGGACAGGGGGCTTATCGAATGAGCAGTTCTTC.

V gene TRBV19 combines with J gene TRBJ2-3; D is ambiguous. Germline lookup yields CDR1 LNHDA and CDR2 SQIVND (reference sequence). The CDR3 is 14 amino acids. Between the trimmed V and J ends, which lost 3 bases and 2 bases, there was a span of 9 bases. The CDR3, as DNA: TGTGCCAGTAGTATTGAGGAATTCACAGATACGCAGTATTTT. Translated: CASSIEEFTDTQYF.

J is TRBJ2-5 and V is TRBV7-6; 7 bases are shared with TRBD2. Germline trimming cut 5 bases from V and 2 bases from J; bases unmatched to any gene: 5. The CDR3 is made up of 14 amino acids. Germline CDR1 is SGHVS and CDR2 is FNYEAQ. The CDR3 is CASSDRLAQETQYF. The CDR3 coding sequence is TGTGCCAGCAGCGACAGACTAGCACAAGAGACCCAGTACTTC.

The V and J genes are TRBV4-1 and TRBJ1-5; 7 positions agree with TRBD1. Germline-derived CDR1 and CDR2 are MGHRA and YSYEKL. The CDR3 consists of 17 residues. The J segment lost 4 bases and the V segment lost 3 bases, leaving 12 bases of the junction unmatched. The CDR3 coding sequence is TGCGCCAGCAGCCACCCAGGGGGGCGTGGGGATAATCAGCCCCAGCATTTT. Protein: CASSHPGGRGDNQPQHF.

The gene calls are TRBV24-1 and TRBJ2-5; 10 bases agree with TRBD2. The germline V gene has CDR1 KGHDR and CDR2 SFDVKD. The CDR3 is 15 residues long. The V gene end was trimmed by 4 bases and the J gene end by 9 bases; junction bases not matched to a gene: 10. This CDR3 reads CATSDPSGGTESQYF. CDR3 nucleotide sequence: TGTGCCACCAGTGACCCTAGCGGGGGAACCGAGTCCCAGTACTTC.

V gene TRBV7-9 combines with J gene TRBJ2-3; weak D call: TRBD2 (5 bases). The CDR3 is 15 residues long. V lost 3 bases and J 0 bases, leaving 10 bases between the germline ends. Per germline, CDR1 SEHNR and CDR2 FQNEAQ (reference sequence). Written as DNA, the CDR3 is TGTGCCAGCAGCTTCGGAGGTCCTAGCACAGATACGCAGTATTTT. Protein: CASSFGGPSTDTQYF.

In nucleotides, the CDR3 is TGTGCCAGCACCGGGACACTTCATGGCTACACCTTC. It is translated as CASTGTLHGYTF. The chain joins TRBV7-9 to TRBJ1-2, with TRBD1 as a possible D gene (6 bases). Germline lookup yields CDR1 SEHNR and CDR2 FQNEAQ (reference sequence). Trimming took off 7 bases at V and 6 bases at J, with 12 bases between the two ends. This CDR3 is built from 12 residues.

The chain joins TRBV6-5 to TRBJ1-2; TRBD1 matches 9 bases. Germline V gene lookup returns CDR1 MNHEY and CDR2 SVGAGI. V was pared by 2 bases and J by 8 bases, with 9 bases of the junction left unmatched. The CDR3 extends over 15 amino acids. The CDR3 sequence is CASSYRTGVSNGYTF. Written as DNA, the CDR3 is TGTGCCAGCAGTTACCGGACAGGGGTCTCGAACGGCTACACCTTC.

This clone was found once. The chain combines TRBV3-1 (or the pseudogene TRBV3-2) with TRBJ2-7; unclear D gene. The CDR3 spans 14 residues. V lost 1 base to trimming and J lost 5 bases, with 12 bases between them. Germline CDR1 is LGHDT and CDR2 is YNNKEL (reference sequence). The CDR3 DNA follows: TGTGCCAGCAGCCAAGGGGCGTCAGGTAACGAGCAGTACTTC. Encoded protein: CASSQGASGNEQYF.

This chain joins TRBV5-1 and TRBJ2-1; TRBD2 aligns across 11 bases. This CDR3 has 15 amino acids. Germline loops: CDR1 SGHRS, CDR2 YFSETQ. V gave up 4 bases and J gave up 5 bases; unmatched junction bases: 5. CDR3 DNA sequence: TGCGCCAGCAGCCCTACTAGCGGGGGCAACAATGAGCAGTTCTTC. Its translation: CASSPTSGGNNEQFF.

The chain employs TRBV19 and TRBJ2-7; perhaps TRBD2 as D (6 bases). V shed 6 bases and J shed 2 bases, with 8 bases lying between them. There are 12 residues in the CDR3. Germline values: CDR1 LNHDA, CDR2 SQIVND (reference sequence). The CDR3 DNA reads as TGTGCCAGTAGGGGCGGGACCTACGAGCAGTACTTC. It is translated as CASRGGTYEQYF.

The CDR3 spells CASSVANDIETSGRAGEQFF. CDR3 bases: TGTGCCAGCAGCGTAGCGAACGATATCGAGACTAGCGGGAGGGCCGGTGAGCAGTTCTTC. J is TRBJ2-1 and V is TRBV9; 14 bases line up with TRBD2. The CDR3 sequence is 20 residues long. J gave up 9 bases and V 0 bases, and 17 bases lay outside the gene matches. The germline V gene encodes CDR1 SGDLS and CDR2 YYNGEE.

This chain connects TRBV9 to TRBJ2-2; 7 bases map to TRBD1. Germline V CDR1 and CDR2: SGDLS, YYNGEE. This CDR3 is 15 amino acids long. Trimming took 4 bases from V and 6 from J; bases not matched to a gene: 9. The CDR3 sequence is CASSTRGQGAGELFF. DNA of the CDR3: TGTGCCAGCAGCACCCGAGGGCAGGGGGCCGGGGAGCTGTTTTTT. The variable domain in full, with the rest retrieved from reference TRBV9 and TRBJ2-2, is DSGVTQTPKHLITATGQRVTLRCSPRSGDLSVYWYQQSLDQGLQFLIQYYNGEERAKGNILERFSAQQFPDLHSELNLSSLELGDSALYFCASSTRGQGAGELFFGEGSRLTVL.

The rearrangement links TRBV19 to TRBJ2-7; 9 positions agree with TRBD1. Germline CDR1 and CDR2: LNHDA and SQIVND (reference sequence). This CDR3 has 15 residues. With V trimmed by 3 bases and J by 3 bases, 6 bases remained unmatched. CDR3 in amino acids: CASSIGTGTNYEQYF. The CDR3 bases are TGTGCCAGTAGTATTGGGACAGGGACTAACTACGAGCAGTACTTC.